This is a list of T cell receptor beta chains from one sample in a study of CD8 T cells in ankylosing spondylitis. TCRdb recomputed calls from the 5' RACE reads with MiXCR, one row per CDR3 protein. Here the sample spans fewer than 550,000 distinct CDR3 sequences, under 5.5% being singletons. The sample consisted of blood, either unsorted or a sorted T cell fraction (not recorded which). The receptors come from a male donor with ankylosing spondylitis. The CDR3 runs from the conserved cysteine through the conserved F or W. Each record gives: J gene, V gene, CDR3 protein.

TRBJ2-2 TRBV5-6 CASSLETGRVGELFF
TRBJ2-4 TRBV15 CATSRDLQVRGKNIQYF
TRBJ2-1 TRBV12-3/TRBV12-4 CASSRPGQGINEQFF
TRBJ1-5 TRBV9 CASGRSGQLGQPQHF
TRBJ2-1 TRBV20-1 CSASIHGGSYNEQFF
TRBJ1-1 TRBV6-1 CASSREGGTEAFF
TRBJ1-2 TRBV9 CASSVQPGYGYTF
TRBJ1-6 TRBV15 CATSSQLKNSPLHF
TRBJ1-1 TRBV28 CASSPTDRVVAFF
TRBJ2-2 TRBV20-1 CSATLTGANTGELFF
TRBJ2-7 TRBV7-9 CASSEPGHYEQYF
TRBJ2-5 TRBV20-1 CSAPGASGGHLLGETQYF
TRBJ1-5 TRBV20-1 CSASSTFSNQPQHF
TRBJ1-4 TRBV7-2 CASSRTGPSEKLFF
TRBJ1-4 TRBV6-1 CASSEQNIRQAYNEKLFF
TRBJ2-1 TRBV5-1 CASSRDSGEQFF
TRBJ2-1 TRBV29-1 CSAPLSRPRNEQFF
TRBJ2-7 TRBV7-2 CASSSGQGMAYEQYF
TRBJ1-3 TRBV7-2 CASSSTGDGNTIYF
TRBJ2-2 TRBV11-2 CASSRFRRAGGAGELFF
TRBJ2-2 TRBV12-3/TRBV12-4 CASSQKQGNTGELFF
TRBJ2-1 TRBV20-1 CSARENYNEQFF